Below, one TCR beta chain is given with its context. This record belongs to a study of radiation and T cells in renal cell carcinoma. Time point here: blood 4 weeks post-SBRT, at nephrectomy. Regarding treatment: 15 Gy SBRT to primary tumor, nephrectomy 4 weeks later. Blood was sampled at baseline, 2 weeks and 4 weeks after SBRT. This renal cell carcinoma was of the clear cell type. Germline trimming cut 10 bases from V and 3 bases from J; bases unmatched to any gene: 7. The CDR3 covers 14 residues. The germline V gene has CDR1 SEHNR and CDR2 FQNEAQ (reference sequence). The repertoire was sequenced with immunoSEQ multiplex PCR; TCRdb's copy has only in-frame clones and lacks some. The sample includes approximately 90,000 clones, approximately 80% seen only once; the top ten take more than 9%.

J is TRBJ1-5 and V is TRBV7-9; 9 bases agree with TRBD1. The sequence came from a man aged 50 to 60 with renal cell carcinoma. The sequences come from blood, collected from a patient whose treatment included radiotherapy and nephrectomy. CDR3 region: CATSGQGDNQPQHF. DNA of the CDR3: TGTGCCACTTCGGGACAGGGTGACAATCAGCCCCAGCATTTT.